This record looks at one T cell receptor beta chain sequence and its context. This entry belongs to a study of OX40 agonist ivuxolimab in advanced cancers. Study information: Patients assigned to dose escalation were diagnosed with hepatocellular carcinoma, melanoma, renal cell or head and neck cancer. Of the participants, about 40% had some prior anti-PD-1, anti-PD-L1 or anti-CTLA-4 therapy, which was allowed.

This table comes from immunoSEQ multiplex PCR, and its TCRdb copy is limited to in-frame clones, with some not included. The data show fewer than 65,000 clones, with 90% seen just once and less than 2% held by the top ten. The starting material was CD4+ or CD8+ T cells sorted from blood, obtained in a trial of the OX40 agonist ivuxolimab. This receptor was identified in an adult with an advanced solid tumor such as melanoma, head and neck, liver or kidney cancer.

CDR3 loop: CASYGGSDYEQYF. In DNA, the CDR3 is TGTGCCAGCTACGGCGGGAGTGACTACGAGCAGTACTTC. V is TRBV28 and J is TRBJ2-7, with TRBD2 matching over 7 bases. The V gene end was trimmed by 8 bases and the J gene end by 3 bases; junction bases not matched to a gene: 7. The CDR3 totals 13 residues. Germline values: CDR1 MDHEN, CDR2 SYDVKM.